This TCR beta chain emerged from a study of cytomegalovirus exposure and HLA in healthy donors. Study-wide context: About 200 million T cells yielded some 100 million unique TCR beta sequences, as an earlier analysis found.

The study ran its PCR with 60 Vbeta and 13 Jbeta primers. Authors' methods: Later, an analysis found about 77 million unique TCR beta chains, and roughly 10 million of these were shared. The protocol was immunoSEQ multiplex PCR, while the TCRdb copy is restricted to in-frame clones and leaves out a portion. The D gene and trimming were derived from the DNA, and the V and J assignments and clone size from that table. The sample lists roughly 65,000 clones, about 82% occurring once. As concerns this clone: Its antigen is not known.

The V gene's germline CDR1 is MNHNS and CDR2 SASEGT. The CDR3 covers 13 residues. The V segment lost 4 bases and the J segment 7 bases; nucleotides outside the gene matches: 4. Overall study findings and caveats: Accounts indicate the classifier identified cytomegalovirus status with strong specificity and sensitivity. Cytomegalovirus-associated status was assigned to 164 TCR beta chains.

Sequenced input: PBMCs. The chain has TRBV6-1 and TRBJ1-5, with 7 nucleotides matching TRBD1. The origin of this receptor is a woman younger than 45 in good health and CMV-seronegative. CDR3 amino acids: CASSGLQGQPQHF. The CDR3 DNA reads TGTGCCAGCAGTGGGCTACAGGGGCAGCCCCAGCATTTT.